This entry lists 10 T cell receptor beta chains sequenced from one sample in a study of cytomegalovirus exposure and HLA in healthy donors. PCR used 60 Vbeta primers and 13 Jbeta primers. Sequencing was performed with immunoSEQ multiplex PCR; in TCRdb, only in-frame clones are kept and a portion is missing. The sample carries roughly 130,000 clones, around 70% recorded once. Sequencing input: PBMCs. These receptors were collected from a young man in good health and CMV-seropositive.

This clone appeared a few times. V and J are TRBV10-3 and TRBJ1-5, with 9 bases identical to TRBD1. The germline CDR1 and CDR2 sequences are ENHRY and SYGVKD. The V and J ends lost 8 bases and 5 bases, in that order; junction bases with no gene match: 4. The CDR3 runs to 13 residues. The CDR3 loop reads CAIGRQGDQPQHF. In DNA, the CDR3 is TGTGCCATCGGGCGACAGGGGGATCAGCCCCAGCATTTT.

The chain recombines TRBV5-1 with TRBJ1-2; 7 positions agree with TRBD1. This CDR3 is built from 13 residues. The V and J ends lost 4 bases and 4 bases, in that order; junction bases with no gene match: 4. CDR1 SGHRS and CDR2 YFSETQ come from the germline V gene. The CDR3 DNA reads TGCGCCAGCAGCCTGGGACAGCTCTATGGCTACACCTTC. This encodes CASSLGQLYGYTF.

The chain links TRBV2 to TRBJ2-1, with 8 bases identical to TRBD1. Germline V gives CDR1 SNHLY, CDR2 FYNNEI. The J segment lost 6 bases and the V segment lost 6 bases, leaving 7 bases of the junction unmatched. The CDR3 has 14 amino acids. Here the CDR3 DNA reads TGTGCCAGCAGCGGACAGGGTAGGCTCAATGAGCAGTTCTTC. This codes for CASSGQGRLNEQFF. Full variable domain (missing parts from reference TRBV2 and TRBJ2-1): EPEVTQTPSHQVTQMGQEVILRCVPISNHLYFYWYRQILGQKVEFLVSFYNNEISEKSEIFDDQFSVERPDGSNFTLKIRSTKLEDSAMYFCASSGQGRLNEQFFGPGTRLTVL.

This clone has only one observation. This chain joins TRBV6-5 and TRBJ2-7; 7 bases line up with TRBD2. The CDR3 covers 15 residues. Trimming at V came to 4 bases and at J to 0 bases, leaving 6 bases not matched to a gene. CDR1 MNHEY and CDR2 SVGAGI come from the germline V gene. CDR3 sequence (DNA): TGTGCCAGCAGTTCCGGGACTACGAGCTCCTACGAGCAGTACTTC. It is translated as CASSSGTTSSYEQYF.

CDR3 in amino acids: CASSPGNTDTQYF. The CDR3 DNA reads TGTGCCAGCAGCCCAGGGAATACAGATACGCAGTATTTT. The gene calls are TRBV7-3 and TRBJ2-3; TRBD1 might be the D (5 bases). This CDR3 has 13 amino acids. Germline V gene data show CDR1 as SGHTA and CDR2 as FQGTGA. The V end lost 5 bases, the J end lost 3 bases, and 9 bases lay between the germline ends.

The rearrangement uses TRBV29-1 and TRBJ2-5; D possibly corresponds to TRBD2 (5 bases). Germline V gene data show CDR1 as SQVTM and CDR2 as ANQGSEA. V dropped 5 bases and J dropped 2 bases, with 15 bases sitting between them. This CDR3 region has 14 residues. CDR3 sequence reads: CSVLLVGDQETQYF. The DNA of the CDR3 is TGCAGCGTTTTATTGGTGGGAGATCAAGAGACCCAGTACTTC.

The chain has TRBV28 and TRBJ2-7; perhaps TRBD2 as D (6 bases). From germline, CDR1 is MDHEN and CDR2 SYDVKM. The CDR3 contains 14 residues. Deletions cut 6 bases from V and 2 bases from J, with 14 bases between. CDR3 in DNA: TGTGCCAGCAGCCGACTAGGTTCCACCTACGAGCAGTACTTC. Translated: CASSRLGSTYEQYF. The full variable domain, in which reference TRBV28 and TRBJ2-7 provide the parts outside the CDR3, is DVKVTQSSRYLVKRTGEKVFLECVQDMDHENMFWYRQDPGLGLRLIYFSYDVKMKEKGDIPEGYSVSREKKERFSLILESASTNQTSMYLCASSRLGSTYEQYFGPGTRLTVT.

The rearrangement links TRBV6-1 to TRBJ1-4; tentatively, D is TRBD1 (5 bases). The germline CDR1 and CDR2 sequences are MNHNS and SASEGT. V was shortened by 4 bases and J by 5 bases, with 17 bases between the two germline ends. This CDR3 contains 16 residues. The CDR3 loop is CASSGGETTGNEKLFF. In nucleotides, the CDR3 is TGTGCCAGCAGTGGGGGGGAAACCACCGGGAATGAAAAACTGTTTTTT.

The V gene is TRBV10-2, the J gene TRBJ2-7, with D perhaps TRBD1 (5 bases). This CDR3 contains 16 residues. Per the germline V gene, CDR1 is WSHSY and CDR2 is SAAADI. V lost 10 bases, J lost 0 bases, and 22 bases lay in between. The CDR3 spells CATKAPLGEGSYEQYF. CDR3 DNA sequence: TGCGCCACCAAGGCCCCCCTAGGGGAAGGCTCCTACGAGCAGTACTTC.

This chain uses TRBV23-1 with TRBJ1-2; D is unresolved. TRBV23-1 falls under the ORF class, with uncertain function. CDR3 length: 11 residues. Trimming removed 6 bases at V and 6 bases at J, with 8 bases between. The CDR3 reads CASRGRHGYTF. The CDR3 DNA is TGCGCCAGCAGAGGCAGGCATGGCTACACCTTC.